This T cell receptor beta chain was documented in a study of cytomegalovirus exposure and HLA in healthy donors. Study-wide findings and caveats: An assumption of roughly uniform sequencing depth across donors underlay the presence/absence analyses.

13 Jbeta primers and 60 Vbeta primers were used for the PCR. Only in-frame clones appear in the TCRdb table, and some are missing; sequencing was by immunoSEQ multiplex PCR. Found here are about 110,000 clones, 55% to 70% of them singletons; the top ten hold over 2%. The germline CDR1 and CDR2 sequences are LNHDA and SQIVND (reference sequence). The CDR3 is made up of 15 amino acids. V trimming: 4 bases; J trimming: 7 bases; junction bases outside the gene matches: 5. Comment on this clone: Its antigen is as yet unknown.

This clonotype was obtained from a woman in her twenties or thirties in good health and CMV-seronegative. The sequencing input was PBMCs. The rearrangement joins TRBV19 to TRBJ2-1; 12 bases match TRBD2. CDR3 region: CASSRTSGARNEQFF. The CDR3 bases are TGTGCCAGTAGTAGGACTAGCGGGGCGAGGAATGAGCAGTTCTTC.